This T cell receptor beta chain comes out of a study of Tregs in tolerant kidney transplant recipients. Across the whole study: Sorting used antibodies to exclude donor cells.

Details on this clone: The antigen remains unidentified.

Only in-frame clones appear in the TCRdb table, and some are missing; sequencing was by immunoSEQ multiplex PCR. The sample carries under 50,000 clones, nearly 97% recorded once. Germline values: CDR1 ENHRY, CDR2 SYGVKD. This CDR3 has 15 amino acids. V dropped 4 bases and J dropped 2 bases, with 15 bases sitting between them. Overall study findings and caveats: The small number of patients limits these findings pending further validation.

The sequenced sample consisted of Tregs from blood cultured with allogeneic cells. The source of this sequence is a human donor in good health. The V call is TRBV10-3, the J call TRBJ2-7; D perhaps matches TRBD1 (6 bases). Here the CDR3 DNA reads TGTGCCATCAGTGCCCCGGGGCAGGGGACCTACGAGCAGTACTTC. Amino acid sequence: CAISAPGQGTYEQYF.